This TCR beta chain was recorded in a study of cytomegalovirus exposure and HLA in healthy donors. Study results and limitations: Donors belonging to an Asian-associated ancestry cluster reportedly showed fewer N-insertions in productive TCRs than the approximately 640-donor mean, according to what a later analysis found.

PCR was performed using 60 Vbeta and 13 Jbeta primers. TCRdb's table, derived via immunoSEQ multiplex PCR, lists solely in-frame clones and lacks some. The sample carries 250,000 to 350,000 clones, approximately 90% recorded once. The V gene lost 0 bases and the J gene lost 10 bases, with 25 bases spanning the gap. The CDR3 runs to 18 residues. CDR1 is SGHVS, CDR2 FNYEAQ, per germline. As regards this clone: Its antigen is unknown.

The TCR originated in a man aged 40-55 years in good health and CMV-seropositive. The sequencing input was PBMCs. V is TRBV7-6 and J is TRBJ1-5; perhaps TRBD1 as D (5 bases). CDR3 loop: CASSLAPYIDSSMRPQHF. CDR3 nucleotides: TGTGCCAGCAGCTTAGCGCCTTATATAGACAGCAGCATGAGACCCCAGCATTTT.